This TCR beta chain was obtained from a study of identical twins. The donors were all healthy and Caucasian. This clonotype was recorded a few times. Its matching antigen is unknown. Overall study findings and caveats: Partial confounding of zero-insertion analyses by invariant MAIT and iNKT cells was possible. In monozygotic twins, models underestimated the sharing of out-of-frame TCR alpha.

Germline V gives CDR1 LGHDT, CDR2 YNNKEL (reference sequence). The CDR3 covers 15 residues. Trimming pared 5 bases from V and 2 bases from J, leaving 10 bases between. Carrying unique molecular identifiers, the cDNA also gained a universal primer site through template switching. TCRdb analysed the 5' RACE reads with MiXCR anew, one entry per CDR3 protein. Here the sample spans around 530,000 distinct CDR3 sequences, 13% to 15% being singletons. This sample also belongs to another study, concerning yellow fever vaccine responses in identical twins.

Sequenced: CD4+ T cells sorted from blood. This chain uses TRBV3-1 with TRBJ2-6; perhaps TRBD1 as D (5 bases). This TCR was recovered from a woman in her late teens or twenties in good health. This CDR3 is CASSYLGAGANVLTF. The CDR3 DNA reads TGTGCCAGCAGCTACCTAGGGGCTGGGGCCAACGTCCTGACTTTC.